This TCR beta chain was sequenced during a study of early T cells in non-severe SARS-CoV-2 infection. Overall study context: Sequencing input comprised bulk RNA from unsorted whole blood; chain pairing was not available.

CDR1 and CDR2 from the germline V gene are KGHSH and LQKENI. The length of the CDR3 is 11 residues. V gave up 1 base and J gave up 4 bases, with 1 base separating them. Individual cDNA molecules each received unique molecular identifiers attached to them. One entry per CDR3 protein, called by TCRdb with MiXCR from the 5' RACE reads. The profile shows 25,000 to 30,000 distinct CDR3 sequences, around 4.5% of them singletons. In its sample, this clonotype was seen many times. Sequencing input: whole blood. The clonotype comes from an adult who was a healthcare worker with PCR-confirmed SARS-CoV-2 infection or an uninfected control (not recorded which). The J gene is TRBJ2-5, the V gene TRBV18; no definite D call. CDR3 nucleotide sequence: TGTGCCAGCTCACCACGAGAGACCCAGTACTTC. It encodes CASSPRETQYF.